These 21 T cell receptor beta chains were sequenced from one sample in a study of blood T cell repertoires in COVID-19. Measured with immunoSEQ multiplex PCR; TCRdb has only the in-frame clones, and not every one. The sample lists over 250,000 clones, approximately 89% occurring once. The sequenced material came from peripheral blood. These TCRs come from an older woman with acute or convalescent COVID-19.

The chain combines TRBV6-9 with TRBJ2-1; D possibly matches TRBD1 or TRBD2 (9 bases each). There are 22 residues in the CDR3. CDR1 is MNHGY, CDR2 SVAAGI, per germline. Deletions cut 2 bases from V and 8 bases from J, with 37 bases between. CDR3 in amino acids: CASSYRETGGRLAGMGPHEQFF. The CDR3 bases are TGTGCCAGCAGTTATCGTGAGACAGGGGGGAGGCTAGCGGGGATGGGGCCCCATGAGCAGTTCTTC.

The chain employs TRBV5-1 and TRBJ2-5; 7 bases are a match to TRBD1. This CDR3 comprises 14 residues. CDR1 and CDR2 (germline): SGHRS, YFSETQ. V was pared by 2 bases and J by 5 bases, with 6 bases of the junction left unmatched. The CDR3 coding sequence is TGCGCCAGCAGCTTCGGACAGGCCAAGGAGACCCAGTACTTC. Protein product: CASSFGQAKETQYF.

This chain joins TRBV6-5 and TRBJ1-3, with a tentative D call TRBD1 (5 bases). Trimming cost V 5 bases and J 5 bases, with 16 bases left between them. The CDR3 sequence is 15 residues long. Germline V lookup: CDR1 MNHEY, CDR2 SVGAGI. CDR3 sequence: CASSRGEVRRNTIYF. The CDR3 DNA reads TGTGCCAGCAGTCGGGGGGAGGTGCGGAGAAACACCATATATTTT.

The chain is built from TRBV11-2 and TRBJ2-7; the D is unclear. The CDR3 consists of 12 residues. The V end lost 3 bases, the J end lost 4 bases, and 7 bases lay between the germline ends. CDR1 and CDR2 (germline): SGHAT, FQNNGV. The CDR3 protein is CASSFSNYEQYF. CDR3 sequence (DNA): TGTGCCAGCAGCTTCAGTAATTACGAGCAGTACTTC.

This sequence joins TRBV7-2 and TRBJ1-2; the D gene is possibly TRBD1 (6 bases). Trimming cost V 4 bases and J 8 bases, with 17 bases left between them. CDR3 size: 14 residues. The germline V gene has CDR1 SGHTA and CDR2 FQGNSA. CDR3 DNA: TGTGCCAGCAGCTCCGCCGACAGGACTCGGGGCTACACCTTC. Translated: CASSSADRTRGYTF.

V is TRBV4-1 and J is TRBJ1-2; the D gene is possibly TRBD1 (6 bases). The germline V gene has CDR1 MGHRA and CDR2 YSYEKL. The CDR3 contains 17 residues. Trimming took 0 bases from V and 4 from J, leaving 18 bases between them. Here the CDR3 DNA reads TGCGCCAGCAGCCAAGATTTCGAGGGGAGGGGGATCTATGGCTACACCTTC. This encodes CASSQDFEGRGIYGYTF.

The chain uses TRBV18 and TRBJ1-5; 7 nucleotides agree with TRBD1. V shed 3 bases and J 5 bases; nucleotides not matched to a gene: 7. CDR1 is KGHSH and CDR2 is LQKENI in the germline V gene. The CDR3 sequence is 15 residues long. CDR3 in amino acids: CASSPRQGPDQPQHF. The CDR3 DNA sequence: TGTGCCAGCTCACCGCGACAGGGACCGGATCAGCCCCAGCATTTT.

J is TRBJ1-5 and V is TRBV6-6; a weak D match, TRBD1 (5 bases). Trimming shortened V by 6 bases and J by 5 bases, and 11 bases separated the two germline ends. Germline V gives CDR1 MNHNY, CDR2 SVGAGI (reference sequence). The CDR3 sequence is 13 residues long. The CDR3 loop is CASSLRDDQPQHF. DNA of the CDR3: TGTGCCAGCAGCCTCAGGGATGATCAGCCCCAGCATTTT.

V usage is TRBV5-5 and J usage is TRBJ1-2, with 10 bases fitting TRBD1. The CDR3 covers 17 residues. V shed 3 bases, J shed 7 bases, and the junction held 15 bases outside the gene matches. CDR1 is SGHKS and CDR2 is YYEKEE in the germline V gene (reference sequence). The CDR3 loop reads CASSSEHPGQGLFGYTF. The DNA of the CDR3 is TGTGCCAGCAGCTCAGAGCACCCGGGACAGGGGCTTTTTGGCTACACCTTC. Variable domain in full (rest from reference TRBV5-5 and TRBJ1-2): DAGVTQSPTHLIKTRGQQVTLRCSPISGHKSVSWYQQVLGQGPQFIFQYYEKEERGRGNFPDRFSARQFPNYSSELNVNALLLGDSALYLCASSSEHPGQGLFGYTFGSGTRLTVV.

This sequence joins TRBV3-1 (or the pseudogene TRBV3-2) and TRBJ2-2, with TRBD2 as a possible D gene (7 bases). Trimming took 1 base from V and 5 from J, leaving 17 bases between them. The V gene's germline CDR1 is LGHDT and CDR2 YNNKEL (reference sequence). The length of the CDR3 is 17 residues. CDR3 nucleotides: TGTGCCAGCAGCCAAGGGAACGGGGGGCTGGGGACCGGGGAGCTGTTTTTT. Translated: CASSQGNGGLGTGELFF.

The chain recombines TRBV2 with TRBJ1-5; tentatively, D is TRBD1 (5 bases). Per germline, CDR1 SNHLY and CDR2 FYNNEI. V lost 0 bases to trimming and J lost 2 bases, with 17 bases between them. The CDR3 contains 18 residues. The CDR3 DNA sequence: TGTGCCAGCAGTGAAGCTACGGCAGGGCCGTTGGGCAATCAGCCCCAGCATTTT. Amino acid sequence: CASSEATAGPLGNQPQHF.

CDR3: CASSLAGGETQYF. CDR3 in DNA: TGTGCCAGCAGCTTAGCTGGGGGGGAGACCCAGTACTTC. V and J are TRBV7-8 and TRBJ2-5; weak D call: TRBD2 (6 bases). Germline CDR1 SGHVS, CDR2 FQNEAQ. This CDR3 comprises 13 residues. Trimming pared 0 bases from V and 5 bases from J, leaving 7 bases between.

The V and J genes are TRBV6-2 or TRBV6-3 and TRBJ1-6; 10 bases match TRBD1. V lost 2 bases and J lost 8; bases outside the gene matches: 3. The CDR3 loop spans 15 amino acids. Germline V gene sequence: CDR1 MNHEY, CDR2 SVGEGT. CDR3 amino acids: CASSYLGQGYSPLHF. The CDR3 region has the DNA TGTGCCAGCAGTTACCTGGGACAGGGGTATTCACCCCTCCACTTT.

The V gene is TRBV6-5, the J gene TRBJ1-6; 9 bases are a match to TRBD1. This CDR3 is 15 amino acids long. The germline gives CDR1 MNHEY, CDR2 SVGAGI. With V trimmed by 8 bases and J by 4 bases, 6 bases remained unmatched. The CDR3 protein is CASRPGTGYNSPLHF. The CDR3 region has the DNA TGTGCCAGCCGGCCCGGGACAGGGTATAATTCACCCCTCCACTTT.

In this sample, this clone turned up once. CDR3: CASQVPGTGELFF. The DNA of the CDR3 is TGTGCCAGCCAGGTCCCTGGGACCGGGGAGCTGTTTTTT. The V gene is TRBV11-3, the J gene TRBJ2-2; D is undetermined. Germline CDR1 reads SGHNT; CDR2 reads YENEEA. Trimming took off 8 bases at V and 5 bases at J, with 12 bases between the two ends. The CDR3 extends over 13 amino acids. The variable domain in full, completed from reference TRBV11-3 and TRBJ2-2, reads EAGVVQSPRYKIIEKKQPVAFWCNPISGHNTLYWYLQNLGQGPELLIRYENEEAVDDSQLPKDRFSAERLKGVDSTLKIQPAELGDSAVYLCASQVPGTGELFFGEGSRLTVL.

The V and J genes are TRBV5-1 and TRBJ1-6; tentatively, D is TRBD1 (5 bases). This CDR3 is built from 15 residues. The V gene lost 2 bases and the J gene lost 8 bases, with 14 bases spanning the gap. Germline CDR1 is SGHRS and CDR2 is YFSETQ. This CDR3 reads CASSLTGDSYSPLHF. The CDR3 DNA reads as TGCGCCAGCAGCTTAACGGGGGATAGTTATTCACCCCTCCACTTT.

The V and J genes are TRBV25-1 and TRBJ2-5; 8 nucleotides line up with TRBD1. After removal of 1 base from V and 2 bases from J, the junction contained 3 bases not matched to a gene. CDR1 is MGHDK and CDR2 is SYGVNS in the germline V gene. The CDR3 totals 15 residues. The chain's CDR3 is CASSELGTGQETQYF. The CDR3 DNA sequence: TGTGCCAGCAGTGAATTGGGGACAGGACAAGAGACCCAGTACTTC.

This clone has only a few counts. V and J are TRBV19 and TRBJ2-7, with TRBD2 identical over 12 bases. The CDR3 spans 17 residues. Trimming removed 5 bases from V and 2 bases from J; junction bases left unmatched: 10. From germline, CDR1 is LNHDA and CDR2 SQIVND (reference sequence). CDR3 nucleotide sequence: TGTGCCAGTAGTTTGACTAGCGGGAGTAATTATCCCTACGAGCAGTACTTC. Protein product: CASSLTSGSNYPYEQYF.

This sequence joins TRBV11-2 and TRBJ1-5; D is possibly TRBD1 (6 bases). Trimming cost V 5 bases and J 3 bases, with 14 bases left between them. This CDR3 region has 15 residues. Germline CDR1 is SGHAT and CDR2 is FQNNGV. The DNA for the CDR3 is TGTGCCAGCAGCGCACAGGGTCTGAACAATCAGCCCCAGCATTTT. Its translation: CASSAQGLNNQPQHF.

The chain is built from TRBV29-1 and TRBJ1-2, with TRBD1 matching over 11 bases. V shed 5 bases and J 4 bases; nucleotides not matched to a gene: 3. The CDR3 length is 13 residues. The germline V gene has CDR1 SQVTM and CDR2 ANQGSEA. Here the CDR3 reads CSVTGTGGYGYTF. The CDR3 DNA is TGCAGCGTTACCGGGACAGGGGGCTATGGCTACACCTTC.

The chain couples TRBV24-1 to TRBJ2-1; TRBD2 matches at 12 bases. V dropped 10 bases and J dropped 6; count of bases not matched to a gene: 6. The germline V gene has CDR1 KGHDR and CDR2 SFDVKD. The CDR3 is 14 amino acids. The DNA for the CDR3 is TGTGCCACGGAACTAGCGGGGGGCCCCAATGAGCAGTTCTTC. As protein: CATELAGGPNEQFF.